This is a list of T cell receptor beta chains from one sample in a study of blood T cell repertoires in COVID-19. Sequencing was performed with immunoSEQ multiplex PCR; in TCRdb, only in-frame clones are kept and a portion is missing. Here the sample spans roughly 80,000 clones, 90% to 95% being singletons. Sequenced: peripheral blood. All receptors derive from a man aged 55 to 70 with acute or convalescent COVID-19. Both conserved end residues are part of each CDR3. Each record gives: V gene, J gene, CDR3 protein.

V gene: TRBV21-1; J gene: TRBJ2-7; CDR3 protein: CASIRDRYDEQYF
V gene: TRBV4-3; J gene: TRBJ2-7; CDR3 protein: CASSQEGQGYYEQYF
V gene: TRBV7-9; J gene: TRBJ2-5; CDR3 protein: CASSLLGQGLGETQYF
V gene: TRBV11-3; J gene: TRBJ2-3; CDR3 protein: CASSLGHSSDTQYF
V gene: TRBV28; J gene: TRBJ2-7; CDR3 protein: CASSSRGGGSYEQYF
V gene: TRBV11-3; J gene: TRBJ2-7; CDR3 protein: CASSLRSGTGDNEQYF
V gene: TRBV28; J gene: TRBJ1-1; CDR3 protein: CASSQAGVGGYTEAFF
V gene: TRBV5-1; J gene: TRBJ2-5; CDR3 protein: CASSLGGGQVETQYF
V gene: TRBV11-2; J gene: TRBJ2-7; CDR3 protein: CASSLRLAGTYEQYF
V gene: TRBV5-1; J gene: TRBJ1-6; CDR3 protein: CASSLAGEGYSPLHF
V gene: TRBV5-1; J gene: TRBJ2-6; CDR3 protein: CASSLVTGDLSRANVLTF
V gene: TRBV5-1; J gene: TRBJ2-5; CDR3 protein: CASSSQGTRETQYF
V gene: TRBV4-1; J gene: TRBJ1-5; CDR3 protein: CASSQDAQKDQPQHF
V gene: TRBV7-2; J gene: TRBJ2-4; CDR3 protein: CASSLDGTSGSLGIQYF
V gene: TRBV28; J gene: TRBJ1-1; CDR3 protein: CASYPRGSGATEAFF
V gene: TRBV2; J gene: TRBJ1-4; CDR3 protein: CASSDDIATNEKLFF
V gene: TRBV9; J gene: TRBJ2-7; CDR3 protein: CASSDPPGGRGEQYF
V gene: TRBV9; J gene: TRBJ2-1; CDR3 protein: CASSPSPRTPNEQFF
V gene: TRBV10-2; J gene: TRBJ2-1; CDR3 protein: CASSDLGSSGINNEQFF
V gene: TRBV29-1; J gene: TRBJ1-1; CDR3 protein: CSVARGSATEAFF
V gene: TRBV7-2; J gene: TRBJ2-7; CDR3 protein: CASSARTGSDEQYF
V gene: TRBV14; J gene: TRBJ1-6; CDR3 protein: CASSQASSPLHF
V gene: TRBV19; J gene: TRBJ1-3; CDR3 protein: CASSIDRGAGNTIYF
V gene: TRBV9; J gene: TRBJ2-3; CDR3 protein: CASSFGASGYTDTQYF
V gene: TRBV5-6; J gene: TRBJ2-2; CDR3 protein: CASTLGANTGELFF
V gene: TRBV7-3; J gene: TRBJ2-1; CDR3 protein: CASSSGLAGYNEQFF
V gene: TRBV5-1; J gene: TRBJ1-3; CDR3 protein: CASSSTGIDSGNTIYF
V gene: TRBV7-6; J gene: TRBJ2-5; CDR3 protein: CASSQTNQETQYF
V gene: TRBV10-1; J gene: TRBJ2-5; CDR3 protein: CASSESAEETQYF
V gene: TRBV6-6; J gene: TRBJ2-7; CDR3 protein: CASSYAGEQYF
V gene: TRBV29-1; J gene: TRBJ2-3; CDR3 protein: CSVDALAGTGGGDTQYF
V gene: TRBV9; J gene: TRBJ2-3; CDR3 protein: CASSVRVTDTQYF
V gene: TRBV9; J gene: TRBJ1-1; CDR3 protein: CASSVVGTEAFF
V gene: TRBV7-2; J gene: TRBJ2-1; CDR3 protein: CASSLGWGQAGGQNEQFF
V gene: TRBV11-2; J gene: TRBJ1-4; CDR3 protein: CASSSGRVANEKLFF
V gene: TRBV7-2; J gene: TRBJ2-5; CDR3 protein: CASSTRTGGVETQYF
V gene: TRBV28; J gene: TRBJ2-5; CDR3 protein: CASSPPGQGLEGGTQYF
V gene: TRBV19; J gene: TRBJ1-5; CDR3 protein: CASSIPGAGGQPQHF